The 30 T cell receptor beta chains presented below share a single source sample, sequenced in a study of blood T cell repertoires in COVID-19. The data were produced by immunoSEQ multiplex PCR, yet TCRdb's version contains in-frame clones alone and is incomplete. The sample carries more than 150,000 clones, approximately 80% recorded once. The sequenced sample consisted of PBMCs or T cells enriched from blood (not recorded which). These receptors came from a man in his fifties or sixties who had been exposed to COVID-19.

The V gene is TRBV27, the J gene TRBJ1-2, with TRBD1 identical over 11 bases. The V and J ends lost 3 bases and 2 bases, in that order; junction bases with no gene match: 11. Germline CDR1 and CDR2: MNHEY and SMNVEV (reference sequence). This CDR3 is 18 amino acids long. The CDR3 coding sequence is TGTGCCAGCAGTTTCTTCCGGGGACAGGGGGATATAAACTATGGCTACACCTTC. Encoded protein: CASSFFRGQGDINYGYTF.

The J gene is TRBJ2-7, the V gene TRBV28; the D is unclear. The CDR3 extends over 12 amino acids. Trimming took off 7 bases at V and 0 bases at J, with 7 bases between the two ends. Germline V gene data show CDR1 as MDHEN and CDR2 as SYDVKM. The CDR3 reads CASNAVSYEQYF. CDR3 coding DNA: TGTGCCAGCAACGCAGTCTCCTACGAGCAGTACTTC. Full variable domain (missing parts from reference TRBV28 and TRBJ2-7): DVKVTQSSRYLVKRTGEKVFLECVQDMDHENMFWYRQDPGLGLRLIYFSYDVKMKEKGDIPEGYSVSREKKERFSLILESASTNQTSMYLCASNAVSYEQYFGPGTRLTVT.

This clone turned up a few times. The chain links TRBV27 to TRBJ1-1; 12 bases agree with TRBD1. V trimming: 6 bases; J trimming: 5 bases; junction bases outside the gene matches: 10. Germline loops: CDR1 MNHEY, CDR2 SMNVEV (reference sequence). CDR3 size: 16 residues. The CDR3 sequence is CASRSGTGGGRTEAFF. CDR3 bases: TGTGCCAGCAGATCCGGGACAGGGGGCGGGAGGACTGAAGCTTTCTTT.

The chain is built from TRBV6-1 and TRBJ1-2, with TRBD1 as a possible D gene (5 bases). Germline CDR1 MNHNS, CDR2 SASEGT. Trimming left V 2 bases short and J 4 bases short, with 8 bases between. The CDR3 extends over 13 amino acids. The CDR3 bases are TGTGCCAGCAGTGAATCCAGGGTCTATGGCTACACCTTC. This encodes CASSESRVYGYTF.

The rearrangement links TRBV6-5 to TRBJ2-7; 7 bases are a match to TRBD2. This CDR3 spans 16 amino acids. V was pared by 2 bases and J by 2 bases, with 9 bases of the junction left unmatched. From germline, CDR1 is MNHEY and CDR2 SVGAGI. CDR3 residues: CASSYTQLATAYEQYF. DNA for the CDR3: TGTGCCAGCAGTTACACCCAACTAGCGACCGCCTACGAGCAGTACTTC.

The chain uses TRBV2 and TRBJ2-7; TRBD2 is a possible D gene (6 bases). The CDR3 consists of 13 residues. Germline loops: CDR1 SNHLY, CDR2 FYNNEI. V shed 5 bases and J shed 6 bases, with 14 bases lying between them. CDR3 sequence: CASSLLARGEQYF. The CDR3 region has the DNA TGTGCCAGCAGTTTACTAGCTCGGGGCGAGCAGTACTTC. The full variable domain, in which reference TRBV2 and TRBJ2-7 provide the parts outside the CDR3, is EPEVTQTPSHQVTQMGQEVILRCVPISNHLYFYWYRQILGQKVEFLVSFYNNEISEKSEIFDDQFSVERPDGSNFTLKIRSTKLEDSAMYFCASSLLARGEQYFGPGTRLTVT.

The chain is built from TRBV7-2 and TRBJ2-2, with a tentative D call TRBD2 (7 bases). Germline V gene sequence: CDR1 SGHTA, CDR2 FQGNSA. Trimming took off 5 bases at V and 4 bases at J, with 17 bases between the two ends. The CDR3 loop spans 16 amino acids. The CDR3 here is CASSPRGATGTGELFF. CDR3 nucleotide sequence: TGTGCCAGCAGCCCCCGGGGGGCAACGGGCACCGGGGAGCTGTTTTTT.

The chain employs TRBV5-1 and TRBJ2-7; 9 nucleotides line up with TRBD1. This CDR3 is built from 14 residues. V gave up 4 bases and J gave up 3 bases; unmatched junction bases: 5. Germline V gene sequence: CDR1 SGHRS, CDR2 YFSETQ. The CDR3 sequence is CASSPGTGNYEQYF. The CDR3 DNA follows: TGCGCCAGCAGCCCCGGGACAGGGAACTACGAGCAGTACTTC.

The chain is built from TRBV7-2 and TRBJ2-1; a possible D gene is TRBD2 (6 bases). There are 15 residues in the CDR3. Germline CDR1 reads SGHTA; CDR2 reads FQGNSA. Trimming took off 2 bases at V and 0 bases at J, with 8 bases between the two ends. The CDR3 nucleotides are TGTGCCAGCAGCTTACTGGGGGGCTCCTACAATGAGCAGTTCTTC. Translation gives CASSLLGGSYNEQFF.

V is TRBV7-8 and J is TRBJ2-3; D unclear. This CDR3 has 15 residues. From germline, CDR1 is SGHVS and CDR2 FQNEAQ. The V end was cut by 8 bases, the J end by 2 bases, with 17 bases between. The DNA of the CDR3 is TGTGCCAGCCCTCCGCGGCTAGACTTCACAGATACGCAGTATTTT. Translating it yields CASPPRLDFTDTQYF.

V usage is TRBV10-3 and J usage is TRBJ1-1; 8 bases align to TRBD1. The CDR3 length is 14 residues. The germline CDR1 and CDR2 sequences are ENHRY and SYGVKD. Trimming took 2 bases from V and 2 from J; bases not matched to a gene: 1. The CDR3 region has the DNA TGTGCCATCAGTGAGGGACAGGGTAACACTGAAGCTTTCTTT. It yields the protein CAISEGQGNTEAFF.

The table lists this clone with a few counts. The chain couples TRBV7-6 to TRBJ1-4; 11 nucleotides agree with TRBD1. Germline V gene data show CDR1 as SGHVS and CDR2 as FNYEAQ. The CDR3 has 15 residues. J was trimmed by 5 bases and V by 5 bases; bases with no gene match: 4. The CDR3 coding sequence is TGTGCCAGCAGCCTTTGGACAGGGGGCAATGAAAAACTGTTTTTT. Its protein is CASSLWTGGNEKLFF.

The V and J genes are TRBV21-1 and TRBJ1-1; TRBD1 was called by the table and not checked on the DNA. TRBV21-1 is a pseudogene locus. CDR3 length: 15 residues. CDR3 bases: TGTGCCAGCAGCAAAAGTCACAGAGAATACACTGAAGCTTTCTTT. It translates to CASSKSHREYTEAFF.

This CDR3 is CASSLGGGLREFF. The CDR3 nucleotides are TGTGCCAGCAGTTTAGGGGGAGGACTTCGGGAGTTCTTC. The chain has TRBV27 and TRBJ2-1; D is perhaps TRBD2 (6 bases). Germline assignment: CDR1 MNHEY and CDR2 SMNVEV (reference sequence). CDR3 length: 13 residues. The ends were cut back, 2 bases at V and 14 bases at J, with 16 bases in the middle.

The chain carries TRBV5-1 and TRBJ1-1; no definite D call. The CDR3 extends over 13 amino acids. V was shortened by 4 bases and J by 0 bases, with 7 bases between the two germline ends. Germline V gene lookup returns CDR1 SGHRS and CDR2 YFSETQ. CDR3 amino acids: CASSLGMNTEAFF. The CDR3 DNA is TGCGCCAGCAGCCTCGGTATGAACACTGAAGCTTTCTTT.

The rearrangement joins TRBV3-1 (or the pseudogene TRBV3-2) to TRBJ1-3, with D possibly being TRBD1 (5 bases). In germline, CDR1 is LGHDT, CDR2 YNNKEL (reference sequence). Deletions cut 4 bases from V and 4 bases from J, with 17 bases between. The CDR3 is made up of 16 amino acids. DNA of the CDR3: TGTGCCAGCAGCCCCCACGGGGGTATGGGCGGAAACACCATATATTTT. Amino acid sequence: CASSPHGGMGGNTIYF.

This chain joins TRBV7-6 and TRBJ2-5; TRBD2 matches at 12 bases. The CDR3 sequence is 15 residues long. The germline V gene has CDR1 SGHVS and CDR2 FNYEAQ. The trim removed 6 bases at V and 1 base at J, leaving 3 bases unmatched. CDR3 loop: CASRRTSGVQETQYF. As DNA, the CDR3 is TGTGCCAGCAGGCGGACTAGCGGGGTCCAAGAGACCCAGTACTTC.

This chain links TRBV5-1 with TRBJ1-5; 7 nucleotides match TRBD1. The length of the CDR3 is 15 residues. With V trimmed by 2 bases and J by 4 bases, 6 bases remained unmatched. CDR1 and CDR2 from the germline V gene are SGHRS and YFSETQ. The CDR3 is CASSLTGAENQPQHF. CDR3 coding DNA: TGCGCCAGCAGCTTAACAGGGGCTGAAAATCAGCCCCAGCATTTT.

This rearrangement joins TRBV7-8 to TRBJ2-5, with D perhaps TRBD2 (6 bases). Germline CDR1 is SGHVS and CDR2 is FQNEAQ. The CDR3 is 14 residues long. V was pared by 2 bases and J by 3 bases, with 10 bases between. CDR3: CASSLTGLKETQYF. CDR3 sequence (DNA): TGTGCCAGCAGCTTAACGGGACTTAAAGAGACCCAGTACTTC. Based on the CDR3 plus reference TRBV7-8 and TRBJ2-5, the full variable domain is GAGVSQSPRYKVAKRGQDVALRCDPISGHVSLFWYQQALGQGPEFLTYFQNEAQLDKSGLPSDRFFAERPEGSVSTLKIQRTQQEDSAVYLCASSLTGLKETQYFGPGTRLLVL.

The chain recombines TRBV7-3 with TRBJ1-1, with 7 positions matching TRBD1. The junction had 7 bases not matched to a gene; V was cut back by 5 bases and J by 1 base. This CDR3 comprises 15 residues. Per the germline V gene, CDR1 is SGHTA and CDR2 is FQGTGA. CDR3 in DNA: TGTGCCAGCAGCGCCTCCGGGACAGCGAACACTGAAGCTTTCTTT. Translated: CASSASGTANTEAFF.

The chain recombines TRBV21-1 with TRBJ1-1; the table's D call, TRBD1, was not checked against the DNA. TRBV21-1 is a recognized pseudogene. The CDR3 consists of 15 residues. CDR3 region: CASSVDRGLNTEAFF. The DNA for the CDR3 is TGTGCCAGCAGCGTGGACAGGGGGCTGAACACTGAAGCTTTCTTT.

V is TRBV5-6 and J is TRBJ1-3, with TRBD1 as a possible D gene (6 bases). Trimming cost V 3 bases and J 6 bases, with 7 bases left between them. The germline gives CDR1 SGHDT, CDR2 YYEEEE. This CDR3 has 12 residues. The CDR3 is CASSWGQNTIYF. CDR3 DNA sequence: TGTGCCAGCAGCTGGGGACAAAACACCATATATTTT.

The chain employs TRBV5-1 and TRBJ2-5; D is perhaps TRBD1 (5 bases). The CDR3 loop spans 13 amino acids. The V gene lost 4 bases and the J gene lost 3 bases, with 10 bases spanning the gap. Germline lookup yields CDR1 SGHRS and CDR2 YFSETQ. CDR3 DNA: TGCGCCAGCAGCACCTGGGGCGAAGAGACCCAGTACTTC. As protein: CASSTWGEETQYF.

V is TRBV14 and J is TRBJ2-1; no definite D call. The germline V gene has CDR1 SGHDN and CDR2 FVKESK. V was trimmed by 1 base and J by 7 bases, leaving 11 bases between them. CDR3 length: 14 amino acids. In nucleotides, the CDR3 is TGTGCCAGCAGCCAAGGTCACAGTGCGAATGAGCAGTTCTTC. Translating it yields CASSQGHSANEQFF.

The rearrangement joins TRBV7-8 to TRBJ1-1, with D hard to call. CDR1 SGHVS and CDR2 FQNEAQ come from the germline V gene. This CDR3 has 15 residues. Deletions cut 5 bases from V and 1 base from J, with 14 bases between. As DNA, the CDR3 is TGTGCCAGCAGCGAACAAATTTCCCAGAACACTGAAGCTTTCTTT. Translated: CASSEQISQNTEAFF.

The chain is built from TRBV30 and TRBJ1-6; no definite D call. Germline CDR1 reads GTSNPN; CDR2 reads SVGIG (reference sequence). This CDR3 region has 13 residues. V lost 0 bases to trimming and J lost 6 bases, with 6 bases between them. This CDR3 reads CAWSVGSNSPLHF. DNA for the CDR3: TGTGCCTGGAGTGTGGGCAGTAATTCACCCCTCCACTTT.

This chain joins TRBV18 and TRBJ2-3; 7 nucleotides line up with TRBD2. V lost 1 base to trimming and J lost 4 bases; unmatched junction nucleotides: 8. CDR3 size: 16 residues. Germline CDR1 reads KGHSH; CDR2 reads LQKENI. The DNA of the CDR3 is TGTGCCAGCTCACCACAGGGGAGGGCCGGGGCAGATACGCAGTATTTT. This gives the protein CASSPQGRAGADTQYF.

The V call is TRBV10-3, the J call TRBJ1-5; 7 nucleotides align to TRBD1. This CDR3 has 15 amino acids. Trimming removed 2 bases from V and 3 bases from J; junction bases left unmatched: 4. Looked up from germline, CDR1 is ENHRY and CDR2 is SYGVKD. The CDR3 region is CAISEATGYNQPQHF. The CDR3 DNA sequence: TGTGCCATCAGTGAGGCGACAGGGTACAATCAGCCCCAGCATTTT.

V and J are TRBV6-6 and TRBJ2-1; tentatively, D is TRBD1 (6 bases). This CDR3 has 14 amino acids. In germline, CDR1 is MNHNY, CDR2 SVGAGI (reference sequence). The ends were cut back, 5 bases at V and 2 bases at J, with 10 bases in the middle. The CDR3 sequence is CASSLGQTYNEQFF. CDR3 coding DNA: TGTGCCAGCAGTCTCGGACAGACCTACAATGAGCAGTTCTTC.

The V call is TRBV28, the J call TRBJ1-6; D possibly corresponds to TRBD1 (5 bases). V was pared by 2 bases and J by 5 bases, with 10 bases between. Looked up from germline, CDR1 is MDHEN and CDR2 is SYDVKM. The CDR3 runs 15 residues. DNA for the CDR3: TGTGCCAGCAGTTTACCGGGGGTAAATAATTCACCCCTCCACTTT. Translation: CASSLPGVNNSPLHF.